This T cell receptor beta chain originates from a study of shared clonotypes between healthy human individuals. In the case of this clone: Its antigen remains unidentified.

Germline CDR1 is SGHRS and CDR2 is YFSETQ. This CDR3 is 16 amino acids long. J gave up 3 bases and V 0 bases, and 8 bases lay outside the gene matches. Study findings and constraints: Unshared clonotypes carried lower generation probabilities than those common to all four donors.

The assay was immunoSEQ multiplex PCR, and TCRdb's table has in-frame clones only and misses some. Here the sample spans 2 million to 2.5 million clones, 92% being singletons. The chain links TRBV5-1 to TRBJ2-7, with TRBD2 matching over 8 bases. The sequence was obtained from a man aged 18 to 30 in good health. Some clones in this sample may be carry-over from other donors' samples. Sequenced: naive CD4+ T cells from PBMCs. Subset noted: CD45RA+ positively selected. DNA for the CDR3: TGCGCCAGCAGCTTGGGAGTATGGGGACTAGTCTACGAGCAGTACTTC. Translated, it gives CASSLGVWGLVYEQYF.